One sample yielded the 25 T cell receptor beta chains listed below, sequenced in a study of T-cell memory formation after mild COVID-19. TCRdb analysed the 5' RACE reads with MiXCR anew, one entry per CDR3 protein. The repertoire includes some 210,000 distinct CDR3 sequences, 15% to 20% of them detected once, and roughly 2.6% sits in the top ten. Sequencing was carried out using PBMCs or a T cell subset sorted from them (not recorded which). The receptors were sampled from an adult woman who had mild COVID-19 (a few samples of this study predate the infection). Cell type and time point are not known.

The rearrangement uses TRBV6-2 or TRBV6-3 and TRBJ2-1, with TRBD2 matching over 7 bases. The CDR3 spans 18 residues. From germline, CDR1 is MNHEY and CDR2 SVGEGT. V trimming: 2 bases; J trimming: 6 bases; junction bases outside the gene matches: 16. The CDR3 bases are TGTGCCAGCAGTTACCACGCGGGGGAGAAACTATGGCGCAATGAGCAGTTCTTC. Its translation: CASSYHAGEKLWRNEQFF.

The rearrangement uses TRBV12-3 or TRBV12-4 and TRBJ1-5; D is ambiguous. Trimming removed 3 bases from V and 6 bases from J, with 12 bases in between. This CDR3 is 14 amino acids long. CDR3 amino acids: CASSFGLSGQPQHF. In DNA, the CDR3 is TGTGCCAGCAGTTTCGGACTAAGCGGTCAGCCCCAGCATTTT.

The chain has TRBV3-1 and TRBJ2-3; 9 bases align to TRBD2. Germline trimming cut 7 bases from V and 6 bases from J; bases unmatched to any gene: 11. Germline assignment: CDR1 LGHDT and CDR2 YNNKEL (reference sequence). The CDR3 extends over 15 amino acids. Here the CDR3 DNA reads TGTGCCAGCAAATTAACGCGGGGGGGTCGGGATACGCAGTATTTT. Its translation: CASKLTRGGRDTQYF.

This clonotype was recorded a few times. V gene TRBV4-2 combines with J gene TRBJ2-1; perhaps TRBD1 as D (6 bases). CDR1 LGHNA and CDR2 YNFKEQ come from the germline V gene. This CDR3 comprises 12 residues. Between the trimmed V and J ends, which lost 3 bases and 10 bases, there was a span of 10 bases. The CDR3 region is CASSQGHSEQFF. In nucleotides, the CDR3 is TGTGCCAGCAGCCAGGGACATAGCGAGCAGTTCTTC.

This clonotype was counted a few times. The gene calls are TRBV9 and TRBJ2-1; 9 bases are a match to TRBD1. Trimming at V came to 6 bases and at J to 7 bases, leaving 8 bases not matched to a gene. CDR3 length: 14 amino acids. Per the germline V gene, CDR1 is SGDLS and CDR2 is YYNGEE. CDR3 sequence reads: CASTPGQGLNEQFF. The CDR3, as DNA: TGTGCCAGCACACCGGGACAGGGTTTGAATGAGCAGTTCTTC.

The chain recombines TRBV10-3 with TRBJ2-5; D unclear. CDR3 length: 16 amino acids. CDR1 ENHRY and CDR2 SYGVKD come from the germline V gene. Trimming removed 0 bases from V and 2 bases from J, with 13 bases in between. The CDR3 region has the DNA TGTGCCATCAGTGAGTCGCAGTATTCCCTACAAGAGACCCAGTACTTC. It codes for CAISESQYSLQETQYF.

CDR3 protein: CASTLTGGGNQPQHF. The CDR3, as DNA: TGTGCCAGCACCCTGACAGGGGGCGGCAATCAGCCCCAGCATTTT. The chain recombines TRBV5-6 with TRBJ1-5; 10 nucleotides align to TRBD1. Germline V gene data show CDR1 as SGHDT and CDR2 as YYEEEE. V dropped 6 bases and J dropped 2; count of bases not matched to a gene: 5. The CDR3 runs 15 residues.

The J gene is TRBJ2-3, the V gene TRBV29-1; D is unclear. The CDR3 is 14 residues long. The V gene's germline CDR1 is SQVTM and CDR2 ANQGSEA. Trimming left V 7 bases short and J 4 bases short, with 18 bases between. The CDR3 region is CSAALVAIADTQYF. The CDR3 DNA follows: TGCAGCGCTGCGCTCGTGGCGATCGCAGATACGCAGTATTTT.

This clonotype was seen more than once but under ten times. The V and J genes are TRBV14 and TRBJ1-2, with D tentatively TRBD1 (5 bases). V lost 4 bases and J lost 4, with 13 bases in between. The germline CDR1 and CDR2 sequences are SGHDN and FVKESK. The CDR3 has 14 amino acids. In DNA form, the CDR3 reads TGTGCCAGCAGCCTACGGGGCTCGGGCTATGGCTACACCTTC. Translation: CASSLRGSGYGYTF.

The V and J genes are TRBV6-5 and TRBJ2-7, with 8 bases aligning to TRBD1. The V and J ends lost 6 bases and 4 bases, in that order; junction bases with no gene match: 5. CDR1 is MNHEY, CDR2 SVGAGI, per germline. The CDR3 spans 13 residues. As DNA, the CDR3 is TGTGCCAGCAGCCAGGGGGCGCGATACGAGCAGTACTTC. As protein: CASSQGARYEQYF.

The DNA of the CDR3 is TGTGCCAGCAGTCAGGACAGAACCTATCAGCCCCAGCATTTT. Protein: CASSQDRTYQPQHF. The chain employs TRBV27 and TRBJ1-5; D may be TRBD1 (6 bases). CDR1 and CDR2 from the germline V gene are MNHEY and SMNVEV (reference sequence). V was shortened by 5 bases and J by 5 bases, with 13 bases between the two germline ends. The length of the CDR3 is 14 residues.

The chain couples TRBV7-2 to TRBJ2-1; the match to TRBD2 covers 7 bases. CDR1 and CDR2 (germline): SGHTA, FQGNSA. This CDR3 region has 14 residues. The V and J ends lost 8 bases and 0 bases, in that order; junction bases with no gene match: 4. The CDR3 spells CASLRGSSYNEQFF. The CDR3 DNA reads TGTGCCAGCTTGCGCGGGAGCTCCTACAATGAGCAGTTCTTC.

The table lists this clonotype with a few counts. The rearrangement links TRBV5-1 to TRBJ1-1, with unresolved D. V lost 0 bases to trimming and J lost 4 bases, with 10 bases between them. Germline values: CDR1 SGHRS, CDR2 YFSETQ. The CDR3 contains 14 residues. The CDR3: CASSLGQDFTEAFF. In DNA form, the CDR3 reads TGCGCCAGCAGCTTGGGGCAGGACTTCACTGAAGCTTTCTTT.

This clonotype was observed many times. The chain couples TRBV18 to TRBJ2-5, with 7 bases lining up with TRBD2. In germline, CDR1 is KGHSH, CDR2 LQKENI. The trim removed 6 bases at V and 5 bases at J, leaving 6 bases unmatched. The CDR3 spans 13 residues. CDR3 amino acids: CASSHGRRETQYF. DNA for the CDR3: TGTGCCAGCTCCCACGGGAGGCGCGAGACCCAGTACTTC.

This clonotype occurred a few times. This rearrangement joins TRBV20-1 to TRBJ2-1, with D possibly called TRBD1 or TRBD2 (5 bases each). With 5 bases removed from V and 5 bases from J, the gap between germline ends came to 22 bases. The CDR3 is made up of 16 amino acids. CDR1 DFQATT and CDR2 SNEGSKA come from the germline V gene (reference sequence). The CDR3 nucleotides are TGCAGTGCTCGGGGAGTTCAGGGCGACTGGAACAATGAGCAGTTCTTC. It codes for CSARGVQGDWNNEQFF.

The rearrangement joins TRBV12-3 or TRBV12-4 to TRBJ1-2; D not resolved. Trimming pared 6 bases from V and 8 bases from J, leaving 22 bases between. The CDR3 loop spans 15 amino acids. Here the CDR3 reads CASSLHGGSTGGYTF. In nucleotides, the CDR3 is TGTGCCAGCAGCCTCCACGGAGGATCGACCGGGGGCTACACCTTC.

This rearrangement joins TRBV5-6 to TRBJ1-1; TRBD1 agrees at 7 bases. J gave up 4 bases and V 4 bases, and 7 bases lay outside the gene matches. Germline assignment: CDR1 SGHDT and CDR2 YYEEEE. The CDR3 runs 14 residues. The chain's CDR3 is CASSGITGATEAFF. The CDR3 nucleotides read TGTGCCAGCAGCGGAATCACAGGGGCCACTGAAGCTTTCTTT.

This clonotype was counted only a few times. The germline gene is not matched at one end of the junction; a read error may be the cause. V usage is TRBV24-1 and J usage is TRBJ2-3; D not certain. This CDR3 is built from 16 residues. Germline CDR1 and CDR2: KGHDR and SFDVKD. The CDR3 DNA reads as TGTGCCACCAGTGATTTGCCAAGCGTCGGCACGGATACGCAGTATTTT. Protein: CATSDLPSVGTDTQYF.

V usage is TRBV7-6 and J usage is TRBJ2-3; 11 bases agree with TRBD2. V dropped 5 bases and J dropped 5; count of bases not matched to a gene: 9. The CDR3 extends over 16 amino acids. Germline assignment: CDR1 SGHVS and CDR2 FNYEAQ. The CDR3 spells CASSPPTSGKGDTQYF. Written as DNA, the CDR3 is TGTGCCAGCAGCCCCCCGACTAGCGGGAAGGGAGATACGCAGTATTTT.

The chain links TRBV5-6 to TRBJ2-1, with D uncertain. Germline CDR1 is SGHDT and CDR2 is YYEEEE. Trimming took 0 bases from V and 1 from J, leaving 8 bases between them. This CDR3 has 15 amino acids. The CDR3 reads CASSLDPGSYNEQFF. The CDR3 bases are TGTGCCAGCAGCTTGGATCCTGGATCCTACAATGAGCAGTTCTTC. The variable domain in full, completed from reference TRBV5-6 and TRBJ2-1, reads DAGVTQSPTHLIKTRGQQVTLRCSPKSGHDTVSWYQQALGQGPQFIFQYYEEEERQRGNFPDRFSGHQFPNYSSELNVNALLLGDSALYLCASSLDPGSYNEQFFGPGTRLTVL.

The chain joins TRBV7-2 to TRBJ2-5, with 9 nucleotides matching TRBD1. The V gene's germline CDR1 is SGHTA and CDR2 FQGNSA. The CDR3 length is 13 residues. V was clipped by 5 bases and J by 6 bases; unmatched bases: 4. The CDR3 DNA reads TGTGCCAGCAGCCAGGACAGGGGAAAGACCCAGTACTTC. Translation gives CASSQDRGKTQYF.

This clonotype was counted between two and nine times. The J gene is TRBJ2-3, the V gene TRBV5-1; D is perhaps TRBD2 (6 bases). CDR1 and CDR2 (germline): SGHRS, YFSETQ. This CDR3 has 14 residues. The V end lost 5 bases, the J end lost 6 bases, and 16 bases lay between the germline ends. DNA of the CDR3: TGCGCCAGCAGAAACGCGGGAAGTGGGGATACGCAGTATTTT. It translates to CASRNAGSGDTQYF.

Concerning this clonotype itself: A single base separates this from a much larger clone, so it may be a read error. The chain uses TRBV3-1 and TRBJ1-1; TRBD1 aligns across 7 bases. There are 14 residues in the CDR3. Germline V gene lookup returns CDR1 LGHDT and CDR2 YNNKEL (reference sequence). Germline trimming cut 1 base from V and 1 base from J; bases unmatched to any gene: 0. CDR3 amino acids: CASSQGTGNTEAFF. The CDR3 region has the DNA TGTGCCAGCAGCCAAGGGACAGGGAACACTGAAGCTTTCTTT.

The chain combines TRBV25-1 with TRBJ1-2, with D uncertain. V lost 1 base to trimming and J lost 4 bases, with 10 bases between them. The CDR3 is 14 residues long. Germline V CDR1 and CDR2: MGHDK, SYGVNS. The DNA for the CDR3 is TGTGCCAGCAGTGAATGGGGAAGTACCTATGGCTACACCTTC. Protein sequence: CASSEWGSTYGYTF.

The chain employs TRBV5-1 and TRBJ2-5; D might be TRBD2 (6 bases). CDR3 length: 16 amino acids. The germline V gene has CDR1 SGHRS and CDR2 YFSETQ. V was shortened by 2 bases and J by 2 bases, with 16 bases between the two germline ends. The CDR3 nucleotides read TGCGCCAGCAGCTTTTCAGGAGGGTCTGGACAAGAGACCCAGTACTTC. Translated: CASSFSGGSGQETQYF.